Here is one T cell receptor beta chain with its context. V lost 1 base and J 3 bases, leaving 9 bases between the germline ends. The CDR3 runs 14 residues. In germline, CDR1 is SEHNR, CDR2 FQNEAQ (reference sequence). These data belong to a study of blood T cell repertoires in COVID-19. The overall study: The analysed material was cDNA or gDNA that came from T cells, B-cell-depleted T cells, or PBMCs.

As originally analysed: Using reference gene primer amplification, nucleated cell counts were estimated. TCRdb keeps only in-frame clones here, not all; method: immunoSEQ multiplex PCR. D and trimming were read from the DNA, whereas the V and J calls and clone size are those reported in that table. The table has some 200,000 clones, 88% seen once; the top ten hold 5.5% to 7%. The V gene is TRBV7-9, the J gene TRBJ1-2; the D is unclear. Material: peripheral blood. This sequence was found in a man in his forties or fifties with active or convalescent COVID-19. CDR3 amino acids: CASSLVPDDYGYTF. CDR3 DNA: TGTGCCAGCAGCTTAGTTCCAGATGACTATGGCTACACCTTC.